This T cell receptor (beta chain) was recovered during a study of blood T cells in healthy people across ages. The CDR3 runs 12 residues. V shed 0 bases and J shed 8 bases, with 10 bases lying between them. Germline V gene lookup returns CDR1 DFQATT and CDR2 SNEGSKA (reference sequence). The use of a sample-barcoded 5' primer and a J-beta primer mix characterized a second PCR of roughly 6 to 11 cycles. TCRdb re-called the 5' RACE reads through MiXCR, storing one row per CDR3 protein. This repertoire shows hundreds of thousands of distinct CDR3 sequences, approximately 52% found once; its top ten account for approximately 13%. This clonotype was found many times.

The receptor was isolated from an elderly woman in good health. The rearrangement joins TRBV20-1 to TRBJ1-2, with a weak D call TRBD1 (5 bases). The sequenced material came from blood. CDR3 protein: CSARDRVGGYTF. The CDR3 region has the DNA TGCAGTGCTAGAGACAGGGTGGGCGGCTACACCTTC.